One sample yielded the 28 T cell receptor beta chains listed below, sequenced in a study of shared clonotypes between healthy human individuals. TCRdb keeps only in-frame clones here, not all; method: immunoSEQ multiplex PCR. Of fewer than 1 million clones listed, just over 95% are singletons. Cells designated naive CD8 were CD45RO-negative and were positively selected for CCR7, with terminally differentiated effector memory CD45RA+ cells excluded. Sequences were obtained from naive CD8+ T cells sorted from blood. These receptors all come from a man in his thirties or forties in good health.

The V gene is TRBV6-5, the J gene TRBJ2-2, with D unresolved. The CDR3 covers 14 residues. Germline-derived CDR1 and CDR2 are MNHEY and SVGAGI. Trimming took off 6 bases at V and 3 bases at J, with 11 bases between the two ends. CDR3 in amino acids: CASRDKSYTGELFF. The CDR3 DNA follows: TGTGCCAGCAGAGATAAGAGTTACACCGGGGAGCTGTTTTTT.

This sequence joins TRBV5-1 and TRBJ2-2, with unresolved D. The V end was cut by 0 bases, the J end by 4 bases, with 13 bases between. CDR1 and CDR2 (germline): SGHRS, YFSETQ. The CDR3 is 16 amino acids. In DNA, the CDR3 is TGCGCCAGCAGCTTGGAAAGTAGGGCAAGCACCGGGGAGCTGTTTTTT. Translated, it gives CASSLESRASTGELFF.

The CDR3 DNA sequence: TGTGCCAGCAGCTTGGGCGGCCGATCCACAGATACGCAGTATTTT. Amino acid sequence: CASSLGGRSTDTQYF. The V call is TRBV5-4, the J call TRBJ2-3; D is unresolved. Trimming removed 0 bases from V and 2 bases from J, with 10 bases in between. The CDR3 has 15 residues. From germline, CDR1 is SGHNT and CDR2 YYREEE (reference sequence).

CDR3 sequence (DNA): TGTGCCAGCAGTCACGGGGTCTCTGGGGCCAACGTCCTGACTTTC. Amino acids: CASSHGVSGANVLTF. The rearrangement joins TRBV7-9 to TRBJ2-6; weak D call: TRBD2 (5 bases). Per germline, CDR1 SEHNR and CDR2 FQNEAQ (reference sequence). This CDR3 has 15 amino acids. The V gene lost 6 bases and the J gene lost 0 bases, with 9 bases spanning the gap.

The genes are TRBV10-2 and TRBJ1-2; TRBD1 aligns across 7 bases. CDR1 and CDR2 (germline): WSHSY, SAAADI. CDR3 size: 15 residues. The junction had 12 bases not matched to a gene; V was cut back by 10 bases and J by 1 base. The CDR3 spells CAITGENEINYGYTF. CDR3 coding DNA: TGCGCCATAACAGGGGAAAACGAAATTAACTATGGCTACACCTTC.

Regarding this clone: Other nucleotide sequences from this sample produce the same CDR3. The gene calls are TRBV28 and TRBJ2-7; no clear D. The CDR3 runs 13 residues. V lost 2 bases and J lost 1, with 6 bases in between. Germline V lookup: CDR1 MDHEN, CDR2 SYDVKM. The chain's CDR3 is CASSLSSSYEQYF. The DNA for the CDR3 is TGTGCCAGCAGTTTAAGTTCATCCTACGAGCAGTACTTC.

The chain is built from TRBV7-9 and TRBJ1-1; a weak D match, TRBD1 (5 bases). The V end was cut by 1 base, the J end by 0 bases, with 9 bases between. This CDR3 contains 15 residues. In germline, CDR1 is SEHNR, CDR2 FQNEAQ (reference sequence). CDR3 sequence (DNA): TGTGCCAGCAGCTTAGGAGGGGCTTTGAACACTGAAGCTTTCTTT. Its protein is CASSLGGALNTEAFF.

V is TRBV19 and J is TRBJ2-1, with D hard to call. CDR1 LNHDA and CDR2 SQIVND come from the germline V gene (reference sequence). The V end lost 3 bases, the J end lost 6 bases, and 9 bases lay between the germline ends. This CDR3 region has 13 residues. The CDR3 DNA reads TGTGCCAGTAGTATCTTGGCAGGCAATGAGCAGTTCTTC. It yields the protein CASSILAGNEQFF.

This chain links TRBV29-1 with TRBJ1-2, with D possibly TRBD1 on 6 matching bases. CDR3 length: 16 amino acids. In germline, CDR1 is SQVTM, CDR2 ANQGSEA. Trimming took off 4 bases at V and 10 bases at J, with 28 bases between the two ends. CDR3 loop: CSVGTLGQGTPFLYTF. CDR3 bases: TGCAGCGTTGGCACCCTGGGGCAGGGGACGCCATTTCTCTACACCTTC.

The chain couples TRBV10-1 to TRBJ2-1; 8 bases match TRBD1. The CDR3 is 16 residues long. The V segment lost 2 bases and the J segment 2 bases; nucleotides outside the gene matches: 5. Germline CDR1 reads WNHNN; CDR2 reads SYGVQD (reference sequence). The CDR3: CASSEGQGTTYNEQFF. Written as DNA, the CDR3 is TGCGCCAGCAGTGAGGGACAGGGAACGACCTACAATGAGCAGTTCTTC.

This chain joins TRBV13 and TRBJ2-3; possibly TRBD1 or TRBD2 for D (5 bases each). CDR3 length: 16 residues. V shed 4 bases and J shed 10 bases, with 24 bases lying between them. Looked up from germline, CDR1 is PRHDT and CDR2 is FYEKMQ (reference sequence). The CDR3 reads CASSYWNELGARAQYF. The DNA of the CDR3 is TGTGCCAGCAGCTATTGGAATGAACTAGGGGCGAGGGCGCAGTATTTT.

The chain has TRBV6-5 and TRBJ2-7, with TRBD2 matching over 9 bases. This CDR3 is built from 14 residues. Germline CDR1 and CDR2: MNHEY and SVGAGI. The V gene end was trimmed by 2 bases and the J gene end by 5 bases; junction bases not matched to a gene: 4. The CDR3 region has the DNA TGTGCCAGCAGTTACGTTGCGGGAGGGGACGAGCAGTACTTC. This gives the protein CASSYVAGGDEQYF.

V is TRBV27 and J is TRBJ2-1; 7 positions match TRBD2. J lost 9 bases, V lost 2 bases, and 10 bases had no gene match. Germline CDR1 and CDR2: MNHEY and SMNVEV (reference sequence). The CDR3 is 15 amino acids. This CDR3 reads CASSLEREGRFEQFF. As DNA, the CDR3 is TGTGCCAGCAGTTTAGAGAGGGAGGGCCGTTTTGAGCAGTTCTTC.

The chain uses TRBV27 and TRBJ2-7; TRBD1 agrees at 10 bases. This CDR3 is built from 14 residues. V dropped 5 bases and J dropped 5; count of bases not matched to a gene: 6. From germline, CDR1 is MNHEY and CDR2 SMNVEV (reference sequence). CDR3 in amino acids: CASSSRTGGDEQYF. The CDR3 nucleotides read TGTGCCAGCAGTAGCCGGACAGGGGGAGACGAGCAGTACTTC.

V usage is TRBV27 and J usage is TRBJ1-5, with TRBD1 as a possible D gene (5 bases). Trimming removed 5 bases from V and 6 bases from J, with 14 bases in between. CDR1 MNHEY and CDR2 SMNVEV come from the germline V gene (reference sequence). This CDR3 contains 14 residues. CDR3 nucleotide sequence: TGTGCCAGCAGTCTCCGGGGCCCCAGTCAGCCCCAGCATTTT. It specifies CASSLRGPSQPQHF.

The sample holds one count of this clone. This chain connects TRBV5-4 to TRBJ1-1; 10 positions agree with TRBD1. The CDR3 is made up of 15 amino acids. V lost 5 bases and J lost 7; bases outside the gene matches: 11. Per the germline V gene, CDR1 is SGHNT and CDR2 is YYREEE (reference sequence). The CDR3 region has the DNA TGTGCCAGCAGTTTGACCGGGACAGGGGAGCGTGAAGCTTTCTTT. It specifies CASSLTGTGEREAFF.

As concerns this clone: This sample includes further DNA sequences coding for the same CDR3. The rearrangement links TRBV27 to TRBJ2-1; D uncertain. The CDR3 consists of 11 residues. Germline V gives CDR1 MNHEY, CDR2 SMNVEV (reference sequence). V was clipped by 3 bases and J by 10 bases, with 7 bases between them. CDR3 sequence: CASSLGLEQFF. CDR3 nucleotides: TGTGCCAGCAGTTTGGGGTTAGAGCAGTTCTTC.

The rearrangement links TRBV10-1 to TRBJ2-5; 13 nucleotides agree with TRBD2. V was pared by 0 bases and J by 5 bases, with 3 bases of the junction left unmatched. The CDR3 totals 16 residues. The germline V gene has CDR1 WNHNN and CDR2 SYGVQD (reference sequence). The CDR3 protein is CASSESQGLAGETQYF. CDR3 nucleotides: TGCGCCAGCAGTGAGTCCCAGGGACTAGCGGGGGAGACCCAGTACTTC.

V is TRBV5-6 and J is TRBJ1-1; TRBD1 aligns across 8 bases. Unmatched junction bases numbered 5, after V lost 6 bases and J lost 4 bases. The CDR3 has 13 residues. Germline assignment: CDR1 SGHDT and CDR2 YYEEEE. CDR3 DNA: TGTGCCAGCACCATGACAGGGGCCACTGAAGCTTTCTTT. It encodes CASTMTGATEAFF.

The J gene is TRBJ2-3, the V gene TRBV5-4; the D is unclear. Germline V gene data show CDR1 as SGHNT and CDR2 as YYREEE (reference sequence). Trimming took off 5 bases at V and 5 bases at J, with 12 bases between the two ends. The CDR3 runs to 13 residues. The CDR3 DNA reads TGTGCCAGCAGTGGAGTGGTAAAAGATACGCAGTATTTT. This translates into CASSGVVKDTQYF.

The genes are TRBV14 and TRBJ2-7, with 8 bases matching TRBD2. J was trimmed by 1 base and V by 6 bases; bases with no gene match: 2. The CDR3 runs to 13 residues. Per the germline V gene, CDR1 is SGHDN and CDR2 is FVKESK. The CDR3 nucleotides read TGTGCCAGCAGGGGACTAGGGTCCTACGAGCAGTACTTC. Protein sequence: CASRGLGSYEQYF.

This clone was seen a single time. The chain carries TRBV7-9 and TRBJ2-1; TRBD2 aligns across 10 bases. CDR1 and CDR2 from the germline V gene are SEHNR and FQNEAQ (reference sequence). This CDR3 contains 16 residues. V lost 5 bases and J lost 6; bases outside the gene matches: 10. CDR3 region: CASSPHSGRALNEQFF. The CDR3 bases are TGTGCCAGCAGCCCTCACAGCGGGAGGGCCCTCAATGAGCAGTTCTTC. Using reference TRBV7-9 and TRBJ2-1 for the parts outside the CDR3, the full variable domain is DTGVSQNPRHKITKRGQNVTFRCDPISEHNRLYWYRQTLGQGPEFLTYFQNEAQLEKSRLLSDRFSAERPKGSFSTLEIQRTEQGDSAMYLCASSPHSGRALNEQFFGPGTRLTVL.

CDR3 residues: CASSEEQGAVYGYTF. The CDR3 nucleotides are TGTGCCAGCAGCGAAGAGCAGGGGGCGGTCTATGGCTACACCTTC. This chain joins TRBV11-2 and TRBJ1-2; 8 bases map to TRBD1. The CDR3 loop spans 15 amino acids. Unmatched junction bases numbered 9, after V lost 5 bases and J lost 4 bases. CDR1 is SGHAT, CDR2 FQNNGV, per germline.

The chain carries TRBV28 and TRBJ2-7; 14 bases match TRBD2. Per the germline V gene, CDR1 is MDHEN and CDR2 is SYDVKM. The trim removed 3 bases at V and 6 bases at J, leaving 4 bases unmatched. This CDR3 is built from 15 residues. The CDR3 is CASSLGLAGAREQYF. In DNA, the CDR3 is TGTGCCAGCAGTTTGGGACTAGCGGGAGCTCGCGAGCAGTACTTC. The whole variable domain, filled in from reference TRBV28 and TRBJ2-7, reads DVKVTQSSRYLVKRTGEKVFLECVQDMDHENMFWYRQDPGLGLRLIYFSYDVKMKEKGDIPEGYSVSREKKERFSLILESASTNQTSMYLCASSLGLAGAREQYFGPGTRLTVT.

The chain recombines TRBV7-2 with TRBJ1-2; possible D gene TRBD1, 5 bases. V was cut by 11 bases and J by 6 bases, with 19 bases left in between. Germline V gene data show CDR1 as SGHTA and CDR2 as FQGNSA. This CDR3 comprises 13 residues. The CDR3 protein is CASSLYRMDGYTF. The DNA of the CDR3 is TGTGCCTCCAGCTTATACAGGATGGATGGCTACACCTTC.

The V gene is TRBV9, the J gene TRBJ2-3; D is uncertain. Germline lookup yields CDR1 SGDLS and CDR2 YYNGEE. The V end was cut by 3 bases, the J end by 1 base, with 18 bases between. There are 17 residues in the CDR3. The CDR3 DNA reads TGTGCCAGCAGCGCCTCCGCCCAAGGGTATGGCACAGATACGCAGTATTTT. This gives the protein CASSASAQGYGTDTQYF.

The V call is TRBV5-1, the J call TRBJ2-7, with 7 nucleotides matching TRBD2. The V and J ends lost 0 bases and 3 bases, in that order; junction bases with no gene match: 9. The CDR3 sequence is 16 residues long. Per germline, CDR1 SGHRS and CDR2 YFSETQ. The CDR3 DNA reads TGCGCCAGCAGCTTGGAGGCTCTAGCGGAACACTACGAGCAGTACTTC. Translated, it gives CASSLEALAEHYEQYF.

The chain links TRBV28 to TRBJ2-2, with D possibly matching TRBD2 (5 bases). The CDR3 is 14 amino acids. Germline assignment: CDR1 MDHEN and CDR2 SYDVKM. Written as DNA, the CDR3 is TGTAGCGCCCGACGAAAGAATGGAGGCGGGGAGCTGTTTTTT. The encoded protein is CSARRKNGGGELFF.